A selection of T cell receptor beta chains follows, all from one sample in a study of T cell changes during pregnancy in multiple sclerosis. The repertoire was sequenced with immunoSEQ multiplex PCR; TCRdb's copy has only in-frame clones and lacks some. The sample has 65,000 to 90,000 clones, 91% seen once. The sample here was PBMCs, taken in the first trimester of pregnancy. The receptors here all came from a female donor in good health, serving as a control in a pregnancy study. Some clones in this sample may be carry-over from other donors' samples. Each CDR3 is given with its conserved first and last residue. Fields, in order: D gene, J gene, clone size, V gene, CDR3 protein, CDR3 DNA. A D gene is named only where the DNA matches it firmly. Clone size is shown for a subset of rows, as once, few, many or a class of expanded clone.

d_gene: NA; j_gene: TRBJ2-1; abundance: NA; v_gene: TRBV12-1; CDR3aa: CASRSLSGINNEQFF; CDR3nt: TGTGCCAGCCGGTCTCTTAGCGGGATCAACAATGAGCAGTTCTTC
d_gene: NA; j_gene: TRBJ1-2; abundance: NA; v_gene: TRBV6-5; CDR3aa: CASSISQRLWYGYTF; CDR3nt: TGTGCCAGCTCGATCTCGCAGCGCTTATGGTATGGCTACACCTTC
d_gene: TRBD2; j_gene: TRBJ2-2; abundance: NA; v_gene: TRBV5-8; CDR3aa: CASSDPGLHYTGELFF; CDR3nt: TGTGCCAGCAGCGACCCGGGACTACATTACACCGGGGAGCTGTTTTTT
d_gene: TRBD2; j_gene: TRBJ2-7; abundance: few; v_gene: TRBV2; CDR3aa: CASNGASGSGEQYF; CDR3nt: TGTGCCAGCAACGGGGCTAGCGGGAGCGGCGAGCAGTACTTC
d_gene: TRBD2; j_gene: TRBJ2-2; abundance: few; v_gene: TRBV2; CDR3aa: CASSLGLAGTGELFF; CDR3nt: TGTGCCAGCAGCTTGGGACTAGCGGGAACCGGGGAGCTGTTTTTT
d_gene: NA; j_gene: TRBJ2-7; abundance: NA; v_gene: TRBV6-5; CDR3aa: CASSYWTSGAYEQYF; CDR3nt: TGTGCCAGCAGTTACTGGACGTCGGGGGCCTACGAGCAGTACTTC
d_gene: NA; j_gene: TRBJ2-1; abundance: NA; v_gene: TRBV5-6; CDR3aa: CASSFEASGYNEQFF; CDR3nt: TGTGCCAGCAGCTTTGAGGCCAGTGGCTACAATGAGCAGTTCTTC
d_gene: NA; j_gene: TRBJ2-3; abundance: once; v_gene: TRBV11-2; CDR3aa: CASSATGPRTDTQYF; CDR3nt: TGTGCCAGCAGCGCGACAGGACCCCGCACAGATACGCAGTATTTT
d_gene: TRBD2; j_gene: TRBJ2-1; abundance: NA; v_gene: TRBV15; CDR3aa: CATSPPSGGAYEQFF; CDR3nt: TGTGCCACCAGCCCACCTAGCGGGGGGGCCTATGAGCAGTTCTTC
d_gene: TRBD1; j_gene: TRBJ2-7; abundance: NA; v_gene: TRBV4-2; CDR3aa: CASSQGDRGDQQYF; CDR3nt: TGTGCCAGCAGCCAGGGGGACAGGGGCGACCAGCAGTACTTC
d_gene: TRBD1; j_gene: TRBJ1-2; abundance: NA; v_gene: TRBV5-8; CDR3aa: CASSLEGADNYGYTF; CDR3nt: TGTGCCAGCAGCTTGGAGGGGGCAGATAACTATGGCTACACCTTC
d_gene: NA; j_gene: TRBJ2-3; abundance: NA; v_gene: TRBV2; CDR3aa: CASKLETDTQYF; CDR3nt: TGTGCCAGCAAATTAGAAACAGATACGCAGTATTTT
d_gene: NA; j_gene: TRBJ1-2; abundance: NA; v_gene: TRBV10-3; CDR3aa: CAISESSQTYGYTF; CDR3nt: TGTGCCATCAGTGAGTCGTCACAGACCTATGGCTACACCTTC
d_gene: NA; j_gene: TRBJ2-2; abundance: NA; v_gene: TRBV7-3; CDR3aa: CASRWTAHTGELFF; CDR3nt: TGTGCCAGCCGCTGGACAGCTCACACCGGGGAGCTGTTTTTT
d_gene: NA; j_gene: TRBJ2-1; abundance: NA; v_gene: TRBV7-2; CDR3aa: CASSEGYNEQFF; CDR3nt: TGTGCCAGCAGCGAGGGCTACAATGAGCAGTTCTTC
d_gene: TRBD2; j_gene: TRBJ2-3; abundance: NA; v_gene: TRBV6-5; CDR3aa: CASRAGEADTQYF; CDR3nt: TGTGCCAGCAGGGCGGGAGAGGCAGATACGCAGTATTTT
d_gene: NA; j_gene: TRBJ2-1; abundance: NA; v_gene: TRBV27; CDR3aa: CASSLRLKPSYNEQFF; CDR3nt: TGTGCCAGCAGTTTACGTCTAAAGCCTTCCTACAATGAGCAGTTCTTC
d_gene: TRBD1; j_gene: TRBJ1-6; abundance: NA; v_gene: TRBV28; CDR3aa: CASSLRDRGLSSYNSPLHF; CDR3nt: TGTGCCAGCAGTTTGAGGGACAGGGGCCTAAGCTCCTATAATTCACCCCTCCACTTT
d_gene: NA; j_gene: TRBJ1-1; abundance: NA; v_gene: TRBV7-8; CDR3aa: CASSLSQANEAFF; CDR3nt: TGTGCCAGCAGCTTAAGCCAAGCGAATGAAGCTTTCTTT
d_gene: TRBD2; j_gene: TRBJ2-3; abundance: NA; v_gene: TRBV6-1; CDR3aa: CASSERLAGVTDTQYF; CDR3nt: TGTGCCAGCAGTGAACGACTAGCGGGGGTCACAGATACGCAGTATTTT
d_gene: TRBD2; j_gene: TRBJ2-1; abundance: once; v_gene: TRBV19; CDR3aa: CASSAWTSGLYNEQFF; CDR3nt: TGTGCCAGTAGTGCATGGACTAGCGGGCTGTACAATGAGCAGTTCTTC
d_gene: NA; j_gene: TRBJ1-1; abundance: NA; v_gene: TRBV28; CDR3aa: CASSLWGTNTEAFF; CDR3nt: TGTGCCAGCAGTTTATGGGGGACAAACACTGAAGCTTTCTTT
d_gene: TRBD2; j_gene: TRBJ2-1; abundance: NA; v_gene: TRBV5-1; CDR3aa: CASSDSGDSYNEQFF; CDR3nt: TGCGCCAGCAGCGATAGCGGGGACTCCTACAATGAGCAGTTCTTC
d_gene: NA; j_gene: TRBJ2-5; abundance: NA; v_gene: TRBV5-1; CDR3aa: CASSPTFGGAFEETQYF; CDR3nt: TGCGCCAGCAGCCCGACATTTGGGGGCGCGTTTGAAGAGACCCAGTACTTC
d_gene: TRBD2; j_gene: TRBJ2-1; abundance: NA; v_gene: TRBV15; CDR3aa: CATSRRTSDSYNEQFF; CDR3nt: TGTGCCACCAGCAGACGGACTAGCGATTCCTACAATGAGCAGTTCTTC
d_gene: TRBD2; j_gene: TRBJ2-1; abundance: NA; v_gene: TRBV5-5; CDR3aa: CASSQGLVASGSYEQFF; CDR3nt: TGTGCCAGCAGCCAGGGGTTAGTGGCTAGCGGGAGCTATGAGCAGTTCTTC
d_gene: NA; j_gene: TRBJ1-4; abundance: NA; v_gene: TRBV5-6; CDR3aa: CASSSTGLGKLFF; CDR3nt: TGTGCCAGCAGCTCGACGGGTCTTGGAAAACTGTTTTTT
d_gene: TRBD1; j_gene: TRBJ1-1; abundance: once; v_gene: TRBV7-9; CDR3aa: CASSRLGTGSTTEAFF; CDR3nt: TGTGCCAGCAGCCGGTTAGGGACAGGGTCGACCACTGAAGCTTTCTTT
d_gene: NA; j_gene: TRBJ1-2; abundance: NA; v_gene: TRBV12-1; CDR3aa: CASSFGGDSGYTF; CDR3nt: TGTGCCAGCAGCTTTGGGGGGGATAGTGGCTACACCTTC
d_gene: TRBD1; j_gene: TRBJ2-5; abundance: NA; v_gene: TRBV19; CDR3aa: CASADRGRETQYF; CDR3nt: TGTGCCAGCGCTGACAGGGGGCGAGAGACCCAGTACTTC
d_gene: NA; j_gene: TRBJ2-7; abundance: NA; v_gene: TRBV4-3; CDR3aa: CASSQDLISSASYEQYF; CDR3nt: TGCGCCAGCAGCCAAGATCTCATCAGTAGCGCCTCCTACGAGCAGTACTTC
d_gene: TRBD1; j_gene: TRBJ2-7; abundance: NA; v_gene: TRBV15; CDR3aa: CATSRDRGRYEQYF; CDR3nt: TGTGCCACCAGCAGGGACAGGGGGCGGTACGAGCAGTACTTC
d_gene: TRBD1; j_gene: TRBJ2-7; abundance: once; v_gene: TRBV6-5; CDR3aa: CASGQGPEQYF; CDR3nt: TGTGCCAGCGGACAGGGTCCCGAGCAGTACTTC
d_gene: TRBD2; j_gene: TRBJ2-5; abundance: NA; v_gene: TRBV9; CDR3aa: CASSAGLGVETQYF; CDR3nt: TGTGCCAGCAGCGCGGGACTAGGTGTCGAGACCCAGTACTTC
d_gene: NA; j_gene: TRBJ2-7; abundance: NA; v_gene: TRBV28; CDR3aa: CASSLGGRGEQYF; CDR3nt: TGTGCCAGCAGTTTGGGGGGTCGCGGGGAGCAGTACTTC
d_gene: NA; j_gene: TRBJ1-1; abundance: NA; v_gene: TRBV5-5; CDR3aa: CASSWGGRNTEAFF; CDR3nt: TGTGCCAGCAGCTGGGGCGGTCGGAACACTGAAGCTTTCTTT
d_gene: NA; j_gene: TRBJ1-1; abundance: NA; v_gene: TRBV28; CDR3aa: CASSPSSLWGGTEAFF; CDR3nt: TGTGCCAGCAGCCCATCGTCTTTGTGGGGCGGCACTGAAGCTTTCTTT
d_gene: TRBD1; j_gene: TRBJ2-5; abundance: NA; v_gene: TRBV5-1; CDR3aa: CASSSGTGGETQYF; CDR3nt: TGCGCCAGCAGCTCCGGGACAGGGGGAGAGACCCAGTACTTC
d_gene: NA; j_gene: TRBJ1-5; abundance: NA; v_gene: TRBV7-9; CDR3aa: CASSQGTGELERNQPQHF; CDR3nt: TGTGCCAGCAGCCAAGGGACGGGAGAATTGGAGAGGAATCAGCCCCAGCATTTT
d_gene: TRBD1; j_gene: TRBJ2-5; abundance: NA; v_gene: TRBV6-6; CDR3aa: CASRPGTGVETQYF; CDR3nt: TGTGCCAGCAGGCCCGGGACAGGGGTAGAGACCCAGTACTTC
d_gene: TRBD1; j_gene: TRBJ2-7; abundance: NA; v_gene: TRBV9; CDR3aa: CASSVGTGSPTYEQYF; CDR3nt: TGTGCCAGCAGCGTAGGGACAGGCTCTCCCACCTACGAGCAGTACTTC
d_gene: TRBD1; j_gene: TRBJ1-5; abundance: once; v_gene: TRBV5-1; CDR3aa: CASSLSPGGNQPQHF; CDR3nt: TGCGCCAGCAGCTTGTCCCCAGGGGGAAATCAGCCCCAGCATTTT
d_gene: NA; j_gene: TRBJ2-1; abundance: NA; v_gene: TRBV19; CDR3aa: CASSSPASPGGHEQFF; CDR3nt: TGTGCCAGTAGTAGCCCCGCTAGCCCCGGCGGCCATGAGCAGTTCTTC
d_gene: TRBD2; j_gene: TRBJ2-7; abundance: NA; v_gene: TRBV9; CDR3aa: CASSRPGLAGAQDWTEQYF; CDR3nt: TGTGCCAGCAGTCGGCCGGGACTAGCGGGGGCTCAGGACTGGACCGAGCAGTACTTC
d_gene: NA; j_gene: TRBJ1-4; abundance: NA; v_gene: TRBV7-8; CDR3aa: CASSFLRGGGEKLFF; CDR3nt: TGTGCCAGCAGCTTTTTACGAGGTGGTGGTGAAAAACTGTTTTTT
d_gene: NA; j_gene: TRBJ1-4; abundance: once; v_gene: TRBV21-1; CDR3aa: CASSTKDRGWSEKLFF; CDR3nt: TGTGCCAGCAGCACCAAAGACAGGGGGTGGAGTGAAAAACTGTTTTTT
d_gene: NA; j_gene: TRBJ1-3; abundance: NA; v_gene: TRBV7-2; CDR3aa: CASSSQTGFGNTIYF; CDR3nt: TGTGCCAGCAGCTCCCAGACAGGATTTGGAAACACCATATATTTT
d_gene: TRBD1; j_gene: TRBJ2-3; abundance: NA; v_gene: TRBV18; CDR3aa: CASGQGAGDTQYF; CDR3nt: TGTGCCAGCGGACAGGGGGCCGGAGATACGCAGTATTTT
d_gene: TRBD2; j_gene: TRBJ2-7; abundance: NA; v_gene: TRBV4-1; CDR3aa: CASSQEGGRAYEQYF; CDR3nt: TGCGCCAGCAGCCAAGAAGGCGGGAGGGCCTACGAGCAGTACTTC
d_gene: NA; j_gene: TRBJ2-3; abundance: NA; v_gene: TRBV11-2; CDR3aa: CASSPISTGTETRHTQYF; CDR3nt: TGTGCCAGCAGCCCGATTAGTACCGGGACGGAGACTAGGCATACGCAGTATTTT
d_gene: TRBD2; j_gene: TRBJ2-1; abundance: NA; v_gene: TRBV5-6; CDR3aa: CASSLLADEQFF; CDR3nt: TGTGCCAGCAGCCTACTAGCGGATGAGCAGTTCTTC
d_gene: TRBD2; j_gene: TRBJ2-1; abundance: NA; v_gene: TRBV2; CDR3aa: CASSKLAGWSNEQFF; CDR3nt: TGTGCCAGCAGTAAACTAGCGGGATGGAGCAATGAGCAGTTCTTC
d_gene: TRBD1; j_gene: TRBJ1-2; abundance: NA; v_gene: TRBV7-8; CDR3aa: CASSSRDRGREGGYTF; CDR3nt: TGTGCCAGCAGCTCCCGGGACAGGGGGCGAGAGGGGGGCTACACCTTC
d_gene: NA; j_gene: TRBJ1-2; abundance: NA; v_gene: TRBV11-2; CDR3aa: CASSLDRGSNYGYTF; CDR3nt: TGTGCCAGCAGCTTAGATCGAGGTTCGAACTATGGCTACACCTTC